Listed here is a single T cell receptor (beta chain). A few counts support this clone. Its antigen is unknown. One base away there is no much larger clone; base qualities are not given. The sample belongs to a study of cytomegalovirus exposure and HLA in healthy donors (dated by TCRdb to 2016 to 2017). The study in broad terms: In an earlier analysis of 550 to 750 of the donors, 276 Gb of sequence data and just under 120 million unique TCR beta sequences from 180 million or so T cells were reported. An earlier analysis of approximately 500 of the donors applied high-throughput TCR beta sequencing to assess whether each TCR beta V gene segment acted as functional or pseudogenic. Donor age, sex, ethnicity and CMV serostatus were compiled alongside the repertoire data. The aim of the study was to test whether cataloging public T cell receptors could identify signatures of past pathogen exposure. Rather than using new phenotypic data, the later analysis identified candidate immune exposures from TCR beta sequences and from how often those sequences occurred across donors. Both class I and class II loci were covered by HLA typing, at four-digit resolution. Every discovery cohort repertoire had been produced on one sequencing platform. The T cell repertoires of roughly 660 subjects were profiled by immunosequencing and related to cytomegalovirus serostatus. A handful of DR-DQ haplotypes were handled as single units for association and clustering because linkage in the cohort was strong. In addition to the first cohort of about 650 subjects, a separate validation cohort of 120 different subjects was used. A later genetic analysis used genome-wide SNP genotypes for about three fifths of the roughly 700 donors, treating that subset as a discovery cohort. Of the roughly 400 genotyped donors, about 80% fell in the genetic ancestry cluster associated with self-reported Caucasian donors. Typing coverage varied by locus: roughly 620-640 donors for A, B, C, DRB1 and DQB1; around 560 for DQA1; 600 to 610 for DPA1; around 490 for DPB1. High-throughput TCR immunosequencing, statistical association of individual TCRs with disease status, and machine learning were combined to predict cytomegalovirus infection status. To study patterns of TCR occurrence, a later analysis re-analyzed previously published TCR beta repertoires from hundreds of donors and added high-resolution HLA genotyping. Across under 500 genotyped donors of the cohort, an average of about 250,000 unique TCR beta nucleotide sequences per donor were sequenced, and 15% to 20% of those sequences were non-productive. An early release covering some 640 HLA-typed donors comprised roughly 300 gigabases of sequencing data and roughly 86 million unique TCR sequences. On the study overall, not on this receptor specifically: Linkage disequilibrium might explain the correlated functional status among segregating V segments, but an unknown experimental factor could not be excluded. According to a later analysis, TCR association rates differed among HLA loci, with DRB1 alleles showing the most associated TCRs and HLA-C alleles showing the fewest. The classifier was reported to diagnose cytomegalovirus status with high specificity and sensitivity in both the original and validation cohorts. A later analysis associated 15,000 or so TCR beta sequences with specific HLA alleles at a false discovery rate of 0.05. A later genetic analysis associated a missense DCLRE1C variant with V-gene and J-gene trimming of TCR beta chains, and an independent cohort replicated the association. The only immune exposure information available for the cohort was CMV serostatus. A few of the identified cytomegalovirus-associated TCR beta chains were confirmed in vitro to be specific for cytomegalovirus antigens. While some public TCRs were present in many individuals, most TCR sequences turned up only very rarely across donors. Strong co-occurrence of HLA alleles, especially DR and DQ, made assigning TCR associations to individual alleles difficult. Because some donors lacked HLA typing at each locus, the association tests relied only on the typed subset. A later analysis reported that several top co-occurrence clusters appeared linked to parvovirus B19, influenza, CMV and Epstein-Barr virus. In a later analysis, HLA-associated TCR beta chains showed more clonal expansion and lower generation probabilities than non-associated chains that were equally common. Roughly uniform sequencing depth across donors was assumed in presence/absence analyses, although this assumption may not hold. A further reported finding was that TCR beta sequences accurately predicted the HLA-A and HLA-B alleles for most subjects in the first cohort. According to a later analysis, most CMV-associated TCR beta chains appeared to be HLA-restricted, and the HLA associations seemed to be driven largely by CMV exposure. According to the authors, the approach could potentially be generalized to other disease states and immunological phenotypes. This cohort had only TCR beta chains sequenced, and the lack of alpha or paired-chain data limited which features could be detected. Because counts were too low, seventeen rarely observed V segments, including chromosome 9 orphons, were excluded from the earlier analysis of several hundred of the donors. In the study, 164 TCR beta chains were listed as associated with cytomegalovirus. A later genetic analysis reported fewer N-insertions in productive TCRs among donors in an Asian-associated ancestry cluster than the approximately 670-donor mean. A cluster of highly shared sequence variants was judged likely to represent a technical artifact of the sequencing pipeline. In an earlier analysis of about 550 of the donors, most TCR beta V segments were observed in productive rearrangements about 87% or about 30% of the time, broadly matching IMGT annotations. The 87-base-pair reads could not distinguish some IMGT-functional V segments, including TRBV6-2 and TRBV6-3, so those segments were excluded.

The cohort was made up of 666 healthy bone marrow donors. At the time of sampling, every cohort member was nominally healthy, though immune exposures that went unrecorded were likely present. The donor was CMV seropositive and was included in the group of 250 to 300 seropositive cohort members. A peripheral blood sample was provided by each donor, and peripheral blood mononuclear cells were used for TCR beta sequencing. The Qiagen DNeasy Blood Extraction Kit was used to extract genomic DNA from the blood cell samples. Inclusive of the bounding cysteine and phenylalanine, the CDR3 is 14 residues long. Left in the record is the CDR3 DNA by itself, 42 bases read in frame from the first base. V is pared back by 0 bases and J by 2 bases, with 9 bases lying between the germline termini. The germline V gene supplies CDR1 SGHRS and CDR2 YFSETQ. The library relied on the immunoSEQ multiplex PCR assay. For the multiplex PCR, a mixture combining 60 forward primers for TCR Vbeta segments and 13 reverse primers for TCR Jbeta segments was used. The CDR3 region of rearranged TCR beta genes was amplified from genomic DNA by a multiplex PCR assay. The Illumina HiSeq System was used to sequence the amplified TCR beta libraries as 87-base-pair reads. Concerning the study's data processing: A later analysis counted approximately 76 million unique TCR beta chains across the 600 to 850 repertoires, and about 10 million of these chains were shared by at least two donors. Raw reads were error-corrected and collapsed into unique sequences by a nearest-neighbor algorithm in which closely related sequences were merged to remove PCR and sequencing errors. To assign V, D and J gene segments, CDR3 sequences were aligned to IMGT reference sequences. For a sequence to be retained, a match of at least six nucleotides to both a V gene segment and a J gene segment was required. A rearrangement counted as productive if the CDR3 had no stop codons and remained in frame with V and J, and every other rearrangement counted as non-productive. Following IMGT convention, CDR3 was defined as the stretch from the second conserved V-encoded cysteine up to the conserved J-encoded phenylalanine. In an earlier analysis of roughly 610 of the donors, sequences lacking an unambiguous match to a single V gene segment were excluded. In an earlier analysis of 587 of the donors, a V segment was called functional when productive rearrangements were above 56.7%, and segregating when the standard deviation between donors exceeded 5%. A statistical classification framework was developed to diagnose cytomegalovirus status using the catalog of TCR beta chain sequences. A later analysis assigned V and J genes by comparing TCR nucleotide sequences with IMGT/GENE-DB human TR gene sequences. Using the TCRdist pipeline, a later analysis assigned CDR3 sequences along with most-parsimonious VDJ recombination scenarios. In a later analysis, each TCR beta chain was defined by its CDR3 amino acid sequence together with its V-gene family, and reads without a unique V-gene family were excluded. In a later analysis, 450 to 600 highly shared, low-generation-probability nucleotide sequences were removed to address suspected cross-contamination and a sequencing artifact. In a later analysis, a clonal expansion index for each public chain was calculated from normalized within-repertoire ranks of inferred template counts. In a later analysis, generation probabilities were computed using a VDJ recombination model fitted to out-of-frame rearrangements, and the results were checked against IGoR. In a later analysis, TCR-TCR, TCR-HLA and TCR-CMV co-occurrence was scored with hypergeometric tests, and a repertoire-size bias correction was applied to TCR pairs. A later analysis estimated false discovery rates by permuting HLA or CMV assignments 20 times. In a later analysis, co-occurring TCRs were grouped with DBSCAN, and TCRdist sequence similarity was added when clustering was performed within HLA-allele-positive subsets. For co-occurrence clustering, repertoires with fewer than 30,000 or more than 120,000 public chains were excluded, along with about five repertoires with anomalous nucleotide sharing. The clones in this table, taken by TCRdb from immuneACCESS, are in-frame only. Not every clone is retained; where verified, under half of the shortfall comes from an unresolved V gene, and the cause of the rest is unknown. From that table come the V and J calls and clone size; the DNA was used to work out D and trimming. This sample has around 99,000 clones in its table, and roughly 80% of those were observed once. The ten largest account for less than 3.5% of the sample.

The chain is assembled from TRBV5-1 and TRBJ2-7, and perhaps TRBD1 as D gene, on 5 matching bases. This sequence originates from a man younger than 40 in good health and CMV-seropositive. The sample was PBMCs. The CDR3 in this case is CASSLAGQAYEQYF. The nucleotide sequence reads as follows: TGCGCCAGCAGCTTGGCTGGACAAGCCTACGAGCAGTACTTC.